The rows below give T cell receptor beta chains drawn from one sample of a study of T cells in tumors after PD-1 blockade. Data came from immunoSEQ multiplex PCR; TCRdb stores just in-frame clones and leaves some out. Among about 15,000 clones, about 66% were seen once, and the ten largest hold roughly 29%. This sample comprised tumor tissue, obtained after anti-PD-1 treatment. The receptor set was obtained from a human donor with cutaneous squamous cell carcinoma. Each CDR3 is given with its conserved first and last residue. The order of the fields is J gene, V gene, D gene, clone size, CDR3 DNA, CDR3 protein. A D gene is named only where the DNA matches it firmly. Size values are once, few and many counts, or a class for expanded clones, and some rows have none.

J: TRBJ2-5; V: TRBV2; D: TRBD2; size: .; DNA: TGTGCCAGCAGAGAGAGTCGGGGGGGGATTCAAGAGACCCAGTACTTC; CDR3: CASRESRGGIQETQYF
J: TRBJ1-6; V: TRBV27; D: .; size: .; DNA: TGTGCCAGCAGTTTATCGCTGGGCTATAATTCACCCCTCCACTTT; CDR3: CASSLSLGYNSPLHF
J: TRBJ1-3; V: TRBV19; D: .; size: .; DNA: TGTGCCAGTAGGAGGGACATTCTCTCTGGAAACACCATATATTTT; CDR3: CASRRDILSGNTIYF
J: TRBJ2-7; V: TRBV4-2; D: .; size: .; DNA: TGTGCCAGCAGCCAAGGGGCTAGCGATGTCTACGAGCAGTACTTC; CDR3: CASSQGASDVYEQYF
J: TRBJ2-3; V: TRBV28; D: .; size: .; DNA: TGTGCCAGCAGTTTATGGGGGTCGATCGGGATTCGAAAGGCAGATACGCAGTATTTT; CDR3: CASSLWGSIGIRKADTQYF
J: TRBJ2-5; V: TRBV15; D: .; size: .; DNA: TGTGCCACCAGCAGAGATGCAGCGACCCAAGAGACCCAGTACTTC; CDR3: CATSRDAATQETQYF
J: TRBJ2-7; V: TRBV7-8; D: .; size: .; DNA: TGTGCCAGCTCAGCCCGAAACCCTCCCTACGAGCAGTACTTC; CDR3: CASSARNPPYEQYF
J: TRBJ2-7; V: TRBV5-1; D: TRBD2; size: once; DNA: TGCGCCAGCAGCCCGGGGGGGACTAGCCGCGCGGAGCAGTACTTC; CDR3: CASSPGGTSRAEQYF
J: TRBJ1-1; V: TRBV18; D: .; size: .; DNA: TGTGCCAGCTCACCTCCGGGCTCGGAGGCTTTCTTT; CDR3: CASSPPGSEAFF
J: TRBJ2-3; V: TRBV6-2/TRBV6-3; D: TRBD2; size: .; DNA: TGTGCCAGCAGTTACTCTGGCGGGGGTGCTCGGAAGACAGATACGCAGTATTTT; CDR3: CASSYSGGGARKTDTQYF
J: TRBJ2-3; V: TRBV28; D: .; size: .; DNA: TGTGCCAGCACCACGACAGGCTTAGGAGATACGCAGTATTTT; CDR3: CASTTTGLGDTQYF
J: TRBJ2-7; V: TRBV10-1; D: TRBD1; size: .; DNA: TGCGCCAGCAGTCCCGGACAGGGGACACCCGAGCAGTACTTC; CDR3: CASSPGQGTPEQYF
J: TRBJ2-6; V: TRBV19; D: .; size: .; DNA: TGTGCCAGTAGGAAGGATGGGGCCAACGTCCTGACTTTC; CDR3: CASRKDGANVLTF
J: TRBJ2-1; V: TRBV6-5; D: .; size: .; DNA: TGTGCCAGCAGCCTACGTTGGTCCACCCCAATGGAGCAGTTCTTC; CDR3: CASSLRWSTPMEQFF
J: TRBJ1-2; V: TRBV28; D: .; size: .; DNA: TGTGCCAGCAGTTCCACAGGGACTGGCTACACCTTC; CDR3: CASSSTGTGYTF
J: TRBJ2-5; V: TRBV4-2; D: TRBD2; size: .; DNA: TGTGCCAGCAGCCGGCCGGGACTAGCGGGAGCAGAGACCCAGTACTTC; CDR3: CASSRPGLAGAETQYF
J: TRBJ2-3; V: TRBV6-4; D: .; size: .; DNA: TGTGCCAGCAGTGACCTCCCCAGCTCCAGCACAGATACGCAGTATTTT; CDR3: CASSDLPSSSTDTQYF
J: TRBJ1-1; V: TRBV5-1; D: .; size: .; DNA: TGCGCCAGCAGCCCAGGGCTTAACACTGAAGCTTTCTTT; CDR3: CASSPGLNTEAFF
J: TRBJ1-1; V: TRBV10-3; D: .; size: .; DNA: TGTGCCACCAGTTGGAGAGGGAACACTGAAGCTTTCTTT; CDR3: CATSWRGNTEAFF
J: TRBJ1-3; V: TRBV4-2; D: .; size: .; DNA: TGTGCCAGCAGCCAAGATATTCTGCAGGCCTTCACCTCTGGAAACACCATATATTTT; CDR3: CASSQDILQAFTSGNTIYF
J: TRBJ2-2; V: TRBV7-2; D: .; size: .; DNA: TGTGCCAGCAGTAGCCGTGGGGAAGCGAACACCGGGGAGCTGTTTTTT; CDR3: CASSSRGEANTGELFF